The 17 T cell receptor beta chains below all came from one sample that was sequenced in a study of prognosis after radiotherapy for stage I lung cancer. Two-round multiplex PCR, the amplification method, yielded TCR beta CDR3 from genomic DNA. Amplification in first-round PCR relied on primers specific to each TRBV and TRBJ gene. In TCRdb, the multiplex PCR reads were re-called with MiXCR into one record per CDR3 protein. The sample includes about 25,000 distinct CDR3 sequences, under 40% of them seen just once. The sequenced sample was PBMCs, obtained before or after stereotactic body radiation therapy (not recorded which). The origin of the receptors is a donor over 45 with non-small cell lung cancer.

As regards this clonotype: A read error is likely here: a far larger clone is one base away. The chain combines TRBV12-3 or TRBV12-4 with TRBJ2-7; D not certain. The germline V and J ends were trimmed by 7 bases and 6 bases, with 10 bases remaining between them. This CDR3 is built from 11 residues. The CDR3 sequence is CASIPSAEQYF. The CDR3 region has the DNA TGTGCCAGCATCCCCTCGGCCGAGCAGTACTTC.

CDR3 protein: CASSPFRSADTQYF. CDR3 nucleotide sequence: TGTGCCAGCAGCCCTTTTAGGAGTGCAGATACGCAGTATTTT. The chain links TRBV7-2 to TRBJ2-3; D gene ambiguous. Trimming shortened V by 5 bases and J by 4 bases, and 13 bases separated the two germline ends. From germline, CDR1 is SGHTA and CDR2 FQGNSA. This CDR3 contains 14 residues.

V and J are TRBV11-2 and TRBJ2-1; D call uncertain. V was cut by 3 bases and J by 8 bases, with 5 bases left in between. There are 11 residues in the CDR3. The germline V gene has CDR1 SGHAT and CDR2 FQNNGV. The CDR3 loop reads CASSFRYEQFF. The CDR3 DNA follows: TGTGCCAGCAGCTTTCGATATGAGCAGTTCTTC.

Notes on this clonotype: An end of the junction does not agree with germline; a read error may underlie this. The J gene is TRBJ2-5, the V gene TRBV28; 8 bases map to TRBD1. Germline CDR1 is MDHEN and CDR2 is SYDVKM. This CDR3 has 13 amino acids. The DNA of the CDR3 is TGTGTCAGCAGCCGAAGCTACAGGGGGGAAAGTTTCTTC. This translates into CVSSRSYRGESFF.

This clonotype was observed at least ten times. The chain links TRBV13 to TRBJ2-3; possible D gene TRBD1, 6 bases. Looked up from germline, CDR1 is PRHDT and CDR2 is FYEKMQ (reference sequence). CDR3 length equals 12 residues. V was clipped by 5 bases and J by 9 bases, with 12 bases between them. For the CDR3, the DNA is TGTGCCAGCAGCCCCCCGACAGGCACGCAGTATTTT. Its translation is CASSPPTGTQYF.

With respect to this clonotype: A far larger clone is just one base off, so this is likely a read error. This chain uses TRBV6-4 with TRBJ2-1; no clear D gene. This CDR3 comprises 13 residues. CDR1 and CDR2 from the germline V gene are MRHNA and SNTAGT. The CDR3 is CASSSRPAGEQLF. The CDR3 coding sequence is TGTGCCAGCAGTAGCCGCCCGGCTGGTGAGCAGCTCTTC.

The gene calls are TRBV24-1 and TRBJ2-7; 8 bases are shared with TRBD1. This CDR3 has 15 residues. Germline values: CDR1 KGHDR, CDR2 SFDVKD. Germline trimming cut 3 bases from V and 6 bases from J; bases unmatched to any gene: 9. CDR3 nucleotide sequence: TGTGCCACCAGTGATCCCCGGCAGGGGGCAAGCGAGCAGTACTTC. Residues: CATSDPRQGASEQYF.

The J gene is TRBJ1-1, the V gene TRBV6-5, with a weak D call TRBD1 (6 bases). V lost 0 bases, J lost 2 bases, and 13 bases lay in between. This CDR3 comprises 16 residues. From germline, CDR1 is MNHEY and CDR2 SVGAGI. CDR3 nucleotides: TGTGCCAGCAGTTACTCTCATAGGACAGTCAACACTGAAGCTTTCTTT. Translated: CASSYSHRTVNTEAFF.

The sample holds one count of this clonotype. This sequence is one base from a far larger clone and is likely a read error. The chain recombines TRBV2 with TRBJ1-1; D unresolved. This CDR3 region has 14 residues. The germline gives CDR1 SNHLY, CDR2 FYNNEI. The CDR3 DNA is TGTGCCAGCAGCCCCGACTCGGAGAACACTCAAGCTTTCTTT. This translates into CASSPDSENTQAFF.

This clonotype was observed at least ten times. The chain has TRBV9 and TRBJ2-5; D is possibly TRBD1 (6 bases). Germline lookup yields CDR1 SGDLS and CDR2 YYNGEE. Trimming shortened V by 4 bases and J by 5 bases, and 18 bases separated the two germline ends. This CDR3 is built from 15 residues. The CDR3 sequence is CASSPWTGTRETQYF. In DNA, the CDR3 is TGTGCCAGCAGCCCATGGACCGGGACAAGGGAGACCCAGTACTTC.

A word on this clonotype: A far larger clone is off by one base, so a read error is likely. The chain couples TRBV12-3 or TRBV12-4 to TRBJ2-1, with D perhaps matching TRBD2 (5 bases). This CDR3 comprises 15 residues. The CDR3 region has the DNA TGTTCCAGCAGTTCGCCCCAGCGGAACTACAATGAGCAGTTCTTC. It codes for CSSSSPQRNYNEQFF.

At least ten counts were recorded for this clonotype. The chain carries TRBV6-1 and TRBJ2-3; D unresolved. Trimming took off 10 bases at V and 0 bases at J, with 8 bases between the two ends. This CDR3 has 12 residues. Germline lookup yields CDR1 MNHNS and CDR2 SASEGT. The CDR3 region has the DNA TGTGCCATAGGGCCGAGCACAGATACGCAGTATTTT. Protein sequence: CAIGPSTDTQYF.

A word on this clonotype: A much larger clone differs from this one at a single base, so this may be a read error. The V call is TRBV29-1, the J call TRBJ2-7, with D maybe TRBD2 (6 bases). This CDR3 is built from 12 residues. Trimming cost V 7 bases and J 9 bases, with 19 bases left between them. The V gene's germline CDR1 is SQVTM and CDR2 ANQGSEA. Here the CDR3 reads CSGGDLTPVQYF. CDR3 bases: TGCAGCGGCGGGGACTTAACACCGGTGCAGTACTTC.

This clonotype showed up many times. V usage is TRBV10-2 and J usage is TRBJ1-2; D possibly corresponds to TRBD1 (5 bases). The CDR3 is made up of 13 amino acids. Per the germline V gene, CDR1 is WSHSY and CDR2 is SAAADI. Between the trimmed V and J ends, which lost 2 bases and 8 bases, there was a span of 12 bases. CDR3 sequence: CASSENGAGGYTF. The CDR3 DNA is TGCGCCAGCAGTGAGAATGGTGCAGGGGGCTACACCTTC.

There are many counts of this clonotype. The rearrangement joins TRBV6-8 to TRBJ2-7; 7 bases line up with TRBD1. Germline CDR1 MNHGY, CDR2 SAAAGT. The CDR3 has 13 amino acids. Trimming at V came to 7 bases and at J to 1 base, leaving 4 bases not matched to a gene. The CDR3 nucleotides are TGTGCCAGCACCCCGGGACAGTCCTACGAGCAGTACTTC. Translating it yields CASTPGQSYEQYF.

This clonotype was counted once. The chain couples TRBV6-4 to TRBJ2-3, with 8 bases fitting TRBD1. V was pared by 6 bases and J by 6 bases, with 11 bases of the junction left unmatched. CDR3 length: 15 amino acids. Looked up from germline, CDR1 is MRHNA and CDR2 is SNTAGT. The CDR3 region has the DNA TGTGCCAGCAGCCCGACAGGGGCCGGTACCGATACGCAGTATTTT. It specifies CASSPTGAGTDTQYF.

Ten or more counts support this clonotype. The V call is TRBV20-1, the J call TRBJ2-1; TRBD2 agrees at 9 bases. CDR3 length: 16 amino acids. Germline V gives CDR1 DFQATT, CDR2 SNEGSKA (reference sequence). J lost 9 bases, V lost 3 bases, and 15 bases had no gene match. CDR3 in DNA: TGCAGTGCTAGCTCTTCACGTAGCGGGAGAGCTGGTGAGCAGTTCTTC. Protein: CSASSSRSGRAGEQFF.